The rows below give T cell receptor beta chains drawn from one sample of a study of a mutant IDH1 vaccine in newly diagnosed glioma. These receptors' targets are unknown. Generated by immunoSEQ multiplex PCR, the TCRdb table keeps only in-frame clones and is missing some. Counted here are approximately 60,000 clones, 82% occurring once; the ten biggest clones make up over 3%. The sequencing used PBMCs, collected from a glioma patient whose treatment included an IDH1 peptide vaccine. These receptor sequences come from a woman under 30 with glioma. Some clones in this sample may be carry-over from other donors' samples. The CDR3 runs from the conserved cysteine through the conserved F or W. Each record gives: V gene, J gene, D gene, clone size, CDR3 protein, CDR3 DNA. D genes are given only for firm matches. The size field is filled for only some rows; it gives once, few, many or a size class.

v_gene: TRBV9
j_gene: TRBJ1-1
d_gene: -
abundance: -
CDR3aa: CASSPNTEAFF
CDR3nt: TGTGCCAGCAGCCCTAACACTGAAGCTTTCTTT

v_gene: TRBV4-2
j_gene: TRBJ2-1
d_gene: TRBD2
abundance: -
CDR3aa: CASSQATSGGYNEQFF
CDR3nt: TGTGCCAGCAGCCAAGCGACTAGCGGGGGCTACAATGAGCAGTTCTTC

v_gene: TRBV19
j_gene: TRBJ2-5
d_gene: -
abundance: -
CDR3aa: CASSPVWTRETQYF
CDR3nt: TGTGCCAGTAGTCCCGTATGGACTCGAGAGACCCAGTACTTC

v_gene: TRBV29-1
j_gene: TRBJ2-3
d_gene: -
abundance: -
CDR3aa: CSVEDRTEDTQYF
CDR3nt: TGCAGCGTTGAAGATCGGACAGAGGATACGCAGTATTTT

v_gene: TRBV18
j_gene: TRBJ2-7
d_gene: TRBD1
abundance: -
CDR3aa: CASSPKGQGVSEQYF
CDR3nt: TGTGCCAGCTCACCAAAGGGACAGGGTGTATCAGAGCAGTACTTC

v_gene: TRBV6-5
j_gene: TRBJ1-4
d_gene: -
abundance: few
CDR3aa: CASRGRGREKLFF
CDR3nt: TGTGCCAGCAGAGGGAGGGGTCGTGAAAAACTGTTTTTT

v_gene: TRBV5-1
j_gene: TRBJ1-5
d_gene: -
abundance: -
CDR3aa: CASSPTDGSNQPQHF
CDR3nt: TGCGCCAGCAGCCCGACGGACGGCAGCAATCAGCCCCAGCATTTT

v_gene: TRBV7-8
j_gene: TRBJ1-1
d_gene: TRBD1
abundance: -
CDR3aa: CASSFRDRGGTEAFF
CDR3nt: TGTGCCAGCAGCTTCCGGGACAGGGGCGGGACTGAAGCTTTCTTT

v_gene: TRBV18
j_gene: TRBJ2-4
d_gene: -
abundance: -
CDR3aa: CASSNSGLAKNIQYF
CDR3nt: TGTGCCAGCTCAAACTCAGGCCTAGCCAAAAACATTCAGTACTTC

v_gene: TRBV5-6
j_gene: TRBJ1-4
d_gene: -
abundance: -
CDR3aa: CASSLALQEINEKLFF
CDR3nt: TGTGCCAGCAGCTTGGCCTTACAGGAGATTAATGAAAAACTGTTTTTT

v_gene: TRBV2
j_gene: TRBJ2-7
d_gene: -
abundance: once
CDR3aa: CASSDYYEQYF
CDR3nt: TGTGCCAGCAGTGATTACTACGAGCAGTACTTC

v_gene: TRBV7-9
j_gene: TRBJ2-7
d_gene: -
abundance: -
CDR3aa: CASSLDRDGAF
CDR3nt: TGTGCCAGCAGCTTAGATCGAGACGGAGCTTTC

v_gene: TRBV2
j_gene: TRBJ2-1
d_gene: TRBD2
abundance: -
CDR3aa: CASSEGLAGVGEQFF
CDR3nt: TGTGCCAGCAGTGAAGGCCTAGCGGGAGTGGGTGAGCAGTTCTTC

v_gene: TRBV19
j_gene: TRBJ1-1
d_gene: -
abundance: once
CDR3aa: CASSFGGAGTEAFF
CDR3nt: TGTGCCAGTAGTTTCGGGGGCGCAGGCACTGAAGCTTTCTTT

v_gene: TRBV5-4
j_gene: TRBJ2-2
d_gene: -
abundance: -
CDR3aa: CASSLAWTGAGELFF
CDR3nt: TGTGCCAGCAGCTTGGCATGGACCGGTGCCGGGGAGCTGTTTTTT

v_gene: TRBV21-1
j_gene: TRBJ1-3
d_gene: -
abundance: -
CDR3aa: CASSGGVDSGNTIYF
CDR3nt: TGTGCCAGCAGCGGTGGGGTGGACTCTGGAAACACCATATATTTT

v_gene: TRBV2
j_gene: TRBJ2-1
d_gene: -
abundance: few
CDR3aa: CASQPNEQFF
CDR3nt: TGTGCCAGCCAACCTAATGAGCAGTTCTTC

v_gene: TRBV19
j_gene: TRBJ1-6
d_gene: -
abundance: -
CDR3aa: CASSISGPKSSYNSPLHF
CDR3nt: TGTGCCAGTAGTATATCGGGACCCAAGAGCTCCTATAATTCACCCCTCCACTTT

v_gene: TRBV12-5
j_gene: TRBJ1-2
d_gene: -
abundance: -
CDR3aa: CASGYQGTYGYTF
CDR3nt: TGTGCTAGTGGTTATCAGGGAACCTATGGCTACACCTTC

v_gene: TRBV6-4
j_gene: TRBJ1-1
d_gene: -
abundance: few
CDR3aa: CATKVKPGTEAFF
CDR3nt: TGTGCCACCAAAGTTAAACCGGGCACTGAAGCTTTCTTT

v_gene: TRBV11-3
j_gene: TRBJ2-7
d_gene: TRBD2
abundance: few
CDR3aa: CASTREGSGKYEQYF
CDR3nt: TGTGCCAGCACCAGGGAGGGTAGCGGGAAATACGAGCAGTACTTC

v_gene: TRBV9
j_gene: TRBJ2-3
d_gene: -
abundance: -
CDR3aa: CASSVGGPSTDTQYF
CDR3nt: TGTGCCAGCAGCGTAGGGGGGCCGAGCACAGATACGCAGTATTTT

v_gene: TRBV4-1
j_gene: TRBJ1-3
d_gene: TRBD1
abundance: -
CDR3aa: CASSLGQGVGNTIYF
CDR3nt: TGCGCCAGCAGCCTGGGACAGGGAGTTGGAAACACCATATATTTT

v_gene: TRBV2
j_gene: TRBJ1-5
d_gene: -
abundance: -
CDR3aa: CASTLSQPQHF
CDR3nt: TGTGCCAGCACTCTTAGCCAGCCCCAGCATTTT

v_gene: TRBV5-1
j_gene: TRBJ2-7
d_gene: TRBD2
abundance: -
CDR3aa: CASSFGTSGYEQYF
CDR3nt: TGCGCCAGCAGCTTCGGGACTAGCGGCTACGAGCAGTACTTC

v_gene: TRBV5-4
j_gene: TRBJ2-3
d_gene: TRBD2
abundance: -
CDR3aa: CASSSASSGGRHTDTQYF
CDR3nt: TGTGCCAGCAGCTCGGCCTCTAGCGGGGGGAGACACACAGATACGCAGTATTTT

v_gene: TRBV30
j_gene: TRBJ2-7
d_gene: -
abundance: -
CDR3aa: CAWSGSPSYEQYF
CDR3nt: TGTGCCTGGAGTGGGAGTCCTTCCTACGAGCAGTACTTC

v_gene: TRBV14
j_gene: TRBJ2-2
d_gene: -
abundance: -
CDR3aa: CASSAVRLNTGELFF
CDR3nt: TGTGCCAGCAGCGCGGTCAGGCTGAACACCGGGGAGCTGTTTTTT

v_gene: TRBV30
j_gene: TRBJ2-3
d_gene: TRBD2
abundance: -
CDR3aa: CAWVGGLAGTDTQYF
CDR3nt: TGTGCCTGGGTTGGCGGACTAGCGGGCACAGATACGCAGTATTTT

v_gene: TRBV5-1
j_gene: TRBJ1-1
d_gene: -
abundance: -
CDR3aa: CASSFSRGNTEAFF
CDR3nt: TGCGCCAGCAGCTTCTCGAGAGGAAACACTGAAGCTTTCTTT

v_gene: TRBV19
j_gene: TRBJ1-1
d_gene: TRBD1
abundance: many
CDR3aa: CASSGRDRMGRGNTEAFF
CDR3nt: TGTGCCAGTAGTGGTAGGGACAGGATGGGTAGGGGGAACACTGAAGCTTTCTTT

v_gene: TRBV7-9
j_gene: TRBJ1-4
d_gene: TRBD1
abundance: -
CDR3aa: CASSQTGNEKLFF
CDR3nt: TGTGCCAGCAGTCAGACAGGGAATGAAAAACTGTTTTTT

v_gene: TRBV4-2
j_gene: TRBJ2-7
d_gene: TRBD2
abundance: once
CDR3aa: CASSQETSGRYEQYF
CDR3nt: TGTGCCAGCAGCCAAGAAACTAGCGGGAGGTACGAGCAGTACTTC

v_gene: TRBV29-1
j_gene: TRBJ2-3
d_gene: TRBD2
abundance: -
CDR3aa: CSVILWASGRNTDTQYF
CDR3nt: TGCAGCGTTATACTTTGGGCTAGCGGGAGGAACACAGATACGCAGTATTTT

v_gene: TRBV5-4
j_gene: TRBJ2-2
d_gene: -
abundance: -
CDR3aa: CASSLERTGELFF
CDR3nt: TGTGCCAGCAGCTTGGAGCGTACCGGGGAGCTGTTTTTT

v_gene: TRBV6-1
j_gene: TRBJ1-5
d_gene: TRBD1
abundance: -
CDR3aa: CASSEGQGSSNQPQHF
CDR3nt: TGTGCCAGCAGTGAAGGACAGGGTAGTAGCAATCAGCCCCAGCATTTT

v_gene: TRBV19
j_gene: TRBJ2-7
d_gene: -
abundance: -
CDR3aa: CASSPHRDPRRAYEQYF
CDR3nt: TGTGCCAGTAGTCCGCACCGGGACCCGCGAAGGGCCTACGAGCAGTACTTC

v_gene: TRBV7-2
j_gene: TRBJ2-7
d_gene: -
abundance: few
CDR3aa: CASSLGRGREQYF
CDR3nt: TGTGCCAGCAGCTTAGGCAGGGGGAGGGAGCAGTACTTC

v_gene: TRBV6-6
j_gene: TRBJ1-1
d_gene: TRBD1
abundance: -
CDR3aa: CASSSWTGVNTEAFF
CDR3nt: TGTGCCAGCAGTTCCTGGACAGGGGTGAACACTGAAGCTTTCTTT

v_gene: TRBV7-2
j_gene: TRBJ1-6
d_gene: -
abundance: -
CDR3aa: CASSESGNSPLHF
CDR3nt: TGTGCCAGCAGCGAATCCGGAAATTCACCCCTCCACTTT

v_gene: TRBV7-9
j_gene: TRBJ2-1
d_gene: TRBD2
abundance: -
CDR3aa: CASSLGTSGTYNEQFF
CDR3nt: TGTGCCAGCAGCCTGGGGACTAGCGGGACGTACAATGAGCAGTTCTTC

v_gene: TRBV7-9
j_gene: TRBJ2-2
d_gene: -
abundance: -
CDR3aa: CASSFTRGGELFF
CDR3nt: TGTGCCAGCAGCTTTACCAGGGGCGGGGAGCTGTTTTTT